This T cell receptor (beta chain) is drawn from a study of response to subunit inactivated influenza vaccine. Via MiXCR, TCRdb re-called the RT-PCR reads, giving one row per CDR3 protein. The profile shows about 190,000 distinct CDR3 sequences, 13% to 15% of them singletons. The starting material was CD8+ T cells sorted from PBMCs, obtained about 5 days after vaccination. The receptor's source is a man aged 50-59 years who received an inactivated influenza vaccine.

The CDR3 loop is CASSLGSHSTDTQYF. CDR3 sequence (DNA): TGTGCCAGCAGCTTAGGATCGCATAGCACAGATACGCAGTATTTT. The chain couples TRBV5-5 to TRBJ2-3; D gene ambiguous. V lost 2 bases and J lost 0, with 10 bases in between. CDR3 length equals 15 residues. CDR1 and CDR2 from the germline V gene are SGHKS and YYEKEE (reference sequence).